This T cell receptor beta chain was captured in a study of T cells in narcolepsy. Study overall: Donors had narcolepsy type 1 or type 2, or were healthy controls. The study's findings and limits: Blood of same and different patients, but not healthy controls, reportedly held recurring autoreactive clonotypes. HCRT-specific and TRIB2-specific autoreactive clonotypes appeared among same-patient CSF and blood CD4+ clonotypes.

The method was immunoSEQ multiplex PCR; TCRdb's version includes in-frame clones alone and lacks a portion of them. Of approximately 30,000 clones listed, 82% are singletons. The CDR3 is 15 residues long. In germline, CDR1 is SGHVS, CDR2 FNYEAQ. V lost 5 bases to trimming and J lost 3 bases; unmatched junction nucleotides: 9. This clone was found a few times. Its antigen remains unknown. This clonotype was obtained from a human donor with narcolepsy. The rearrangement uses TRBV7-6 and TRBJ2-7; TRBD1 matches at 8 bases. The sequencing input was CD45RA- memory CD4+ T cells from PBMCs. The CDR3 loop is CASSPAAGTGYEQYF. The CDR3 DNA follows: TGTGCCAGCAGCCCTGCGGCCGGGACAGGCTACGAGCAGTACTTC.